Presented here are 25 T cell receptor beta chains from one specimen sequenced in a study of tumor and adjacent non-tumor tissue in lung cancer. The library came from three nested PCR rounds adapted from ARM-PCR protocols. One entry per CDR3 protein, called by TCRdb with MiXCR from the multiplex PCR reads. The sample records about 80,000 distinct CDR3 sequences, over 55% being singletons. No cell sorting was done before RNA was extracted from the tissue. Sequencing was done on a sample of lung tumor tissue. All receptors derive from a woman aged 40 to 50 with non-small cell lung cancer.

The DNA of the CDR3 is TGTGCCAGCAACCACCCCGGGACTAGCATATACGAGCAGTACTTC. Protein: CASNHPGTSIYEQYF. The rearrangement links TRBV11-2 to TRBJ2-7; 9 positions match TRBD2. This CDR3 contains 15 residues. Germline V gives CDR1 SGHAT, CDR2 FQNNGV. With 7 bases clipped from V and 4 bases from J, the junction kept 11 bases outside the gene matches.

The chain is built from TRBV29-1 and TRBJ2-3; 9 bases fit TRBD2. Per the germline V gene, CDR1 is SQVTM and CDR2 is ANQGSEA. J lost 6 bases, V lost 3 bases, and 19 bases had no gene match. The length of the CDR3 is 18 residues. CDR3 sequence: CSVDFSPAGLAHSDTQYF. The CDR3 nucleotides read TGCAGCGTTGACTTTTCCCCCGCGGGACTAGCTCATTCCGATACGCAGTATTTT.

This clonotype was seen many times. The chain couples TRBV20-1 to TRBJ1-1, with TRBD1 as a possible D gene (5 bases). V was trimmed by 3 bases and J by 7 bases, leaving 24 bases between them. CDR3 length equals 16 residues. Germline-derived CDR1 and CDR2 are DFQATT and SNEGSKA (reference sequence). CDR3 loop: CSASFHARALPDEAFF. The DNA for the CDR3 is TGCAGTGCTAGTTTCCACGCCAGGGCACTTCCAGATGAAGCTTTCTTT.

The genes are TRBV11-2 and TRBJ2-1; 10 positions agree with TRBD2. The ends lost 6 bases at V and 10 bases at J; junction bases unmatched: 21. Germline values: CDR1 SGHAT, CDR2 FQNNGV. The CDR3 runs to 18 residues. CDR3 DNA sequence: TGTGCCAGCAGATCGCGCATTGTACCTAGCGGGGGACTAAGGGAGCAGTTCTTC. Translation gives CASRSRIVPSGGLREQFF.

About this clonotype: The conserved final phenylalanine or tryptophan is absent from the CDR3, which likely points to a read error. The chain links TRBV6-5 to TRBJ2-2, with a possible D match to TRBD2 (5 bases). The CDR3 runs 14 residues. Per the germline V gene, CDR1 is MNHEY and CDR2 is SVGAGI. The CDR3 DNA sequence: TGTGCCAGCAGACTAACTCCGAACACCGGGGAACTGTTTTAT. Amino acid sequence: CASRLTPNTGELFY.

This clonotype has ten or more counts. The genes are TRBV12-3 or TRBV12-4 and TRBJ2-2; 8 bases are a match to TRBD2. V lost 6 bases, J lost 4 bases, and 10 bases stayed unmatched. The CDR3 length is 16 residues. The CDR3: CASRAGGALRTGELFF. In nucleotides, the CDR3 is TGTGCCAGCAGGGCCGGGGGGGCCCTCCGCACCGGGGAGCTGTTTTTT.

The chain has TRBV28 and TRBJ2-7; D ambiguous. V dropped 1 base and J dropped 3 bases, with 13 bases sitting between them. Germline CDR1 MDHEN, CDR2 SYDVKM. The CDR3 has 15 residues. CDR3 residues: CASSLSRQADYEQYF. The CDR3 DNA reads as TGTGCCAGCAGTTTATCCCGTCAGGCCGACTACGAGCAGTACTTC.

Worth noting for this clonotype: A junction end diverges from the germline sequence, so it may reflect a read error. This sequence joins TRBV11-3 and TRBJ2-1; maybe TRBD2 (6 bases). CDR3 length: 16 amino acids. In germline, CDR1 is SGHNT, CDR2 YENEEA. This CDR3 reads CASSDAGPAANNEQFF. The CDR3, as DNA: TGTGCCAGCAGCGATGCGGGACCAGCGGCCAACAATGAGCAATTCTTC.

This clonotype was seen more than once but under ten times. V and J are TRBV7-9 and TRBJ1-2, with D unresolved. V dropped 6 bases and J dropped 0 bases, with 20 bases sitting between them. Germline-derived CDR1 and CDR2 are SEHNR and FQNEAQ (reference sequence). This CDR3 is built from 17 residues. CDR3 protein: CASSPYGIGAPNYGYTF. The CDR3, as DNA: TGTGCCAGCAGTCCCTACGGGATAGGAGCTCCTAACTATGGCTACACCTTC.

Only a few counts were recorded for this clonotype. One junction end disagrees with the germline gene, perhaps due to a read error. The genes are TRBV6-6 and TRBJ2-3; TRBD2 aligns across 11 bases. This CDR3 region has 14 residues. CDR1 MNHNY and CDR2 SVGAGI come from the germline V gene (reference sequence). CDR3 protein: CVSMPSGGRDTQYF. The CDR3 DNA reads TGTGTCAGCATGCCTAGCGGGGGGAGGGATACGCAGTATTTT.

The gene calls are TRBV6-5 and TRBJ1-2; D is perhaps TRBD1 (5 bases). Germline CDR1 MNHEY, CDR2 SVGAGI. This CDR3 comprises 16 residues. Trimming pared 8 bases from V and 3 bases from J, leaving 22 bases between. CDR3 sequence (DNA): TGTGCCAGCGAACCCGGGGGGGTCCAGTTTTACTATGGCTACACCTTC. It yields the protein CASEPGGVQFYYGYTF.

Regarding this clonotype: Sequence at one end of the junction differs from germline and may be a read error. This sequence joins TRBV6-5 and TRBJ1-6; D gene unclear. The V gene's germline CDR1 is MNHEY and CDR2 SVGAGI. The CDR3 runs 14 residues. CDR3 sequence: CARSYEGAGSPLHF. The DNA for the CDR3 is TGTGCCAGGAGTTACGAGGGTGCAGGTTCACCCCTCCACTTT.

This sequence joins TRBV11-2 and TRBJ2-6; no definite D call. The germline CDR1 and CDR2 sequences are SGHAT and FQNNGV. Trimming removed 5 bases at V and 13 bases at J, with 27 bases between. There are 17 residues in the CDR3. DNA for the CDR3: TGTGCCAGCAGCCCGAGCTTGAAGGGCTCTGGGGTCAATGTCCTGACTTTC. Amino acid sequence: CASSPSLKGSGVNVLTF.

This clonotype was picked up a small number of times. The CDR3 does not end in the conserved phenylalanine or tryptophan, so this is likely a read error. CDR3 loop: CASSERVGTGELFL. The DNA of the CDR3 is TGCGCCAGCAGTGAGAGGGTGGGAACCGGGGAGCTGTTTCTT. The chain recombines TRBV10-1 with TRBJ2-2; no reliable D call. CDR1 and CDR2 from the germline V gene are WNHNN and SYGVQD (reference sequence). Trimming left V 2 bases short and J 5 bases short, with 9 bases between. This CDR3 spans 14 amino acids.

Comment on this clonotype: At one boundary the junction diverges from the germline segment, which might be a read error. The J gene is TRBJ2-5, the V gene TRBV7-3; 7 nucleotides match TRBD2. From germline, CDR1 is SGHTA and CDR2 FQGTGA. The CDR3 has 14 amino acids. The CDR3 sequence is CASSPAGAREIQYF. In DNA, the CDR3 is TGTGCCAGCAGCCCGGCGGGAGCTAGGGAGATCCAGTACTTC.

This clonotype was observed many times. This sequence joins TRBV30 and TRBJ2-7, with 9 positions matching TRBD1. Trimming removed 2 bases from V and 2 bases from J; junction bases left unmatched: 4. Germline CDR1 GTSNPN, CDR2 SVGIG (reference sequence). This CDR3 has 14 residues. CDR3 sequence (DNA): TGTGCCTGGAGTCGCGGACAGGGGACCTACGAGCAGTACTTC. It yields the protein CAWSRGQGTYEQYF.

As to this clonotype: This may be a read error, as it is one base from a much larger clone. This rearrangement joins TRBV20-1 to TRBJ2-3; TRBD2 aligns across 11 bases. This CDR3 spans 15 amino acids. CDR1 is DFQATT and CDR2 is SNEGSKA in the germline V gene (reference sequence). The ends lost 5 bases at V and 2 bases at J; junction bases unmatched: 6. The CDR3 protein is CSALIAGGITDTQYF. The CDR3, as DNA: TGCAGTGCTCTCATAGCGGGAGGGATCACAGATACGCAGTATTTT.

Ten or more counts support this clonotype. V usage is TRBV20-1 and J usage is TRBJ2-3; D unresolved. V dropped 3 bases and J dropped 6 bases, with 13 bases sitting between them. The CDR3 is 13 amino acids. Germline loops: CDR1 DFQATT, CDR2 SNEGSKA (reference sequence). The CDR3 region has the DNA TGCAGTGCTAGTAAGGTCGGGTTGGATACGCAGTATTTT. Protein product: CSASKVGLDTQYF.

Concerning this clonotype itself: One end of the junction is discordant with germline, which a read error may explain. This chain connects TRBV4-2 to TRBJ2-1; D gene ambiguous. The germline gives CDR1 LGHNA, CDR2 YNFKEQ. The CDR3 has 13 amino acids. The CDR3 loop is CASSLALRDEQLF. In DNA, the CDR3 is TGTGCCAGCAGCCTGGCCTTACGCGATGAGCAGCTCTTC.

The chain employs TRBV11-2 and TRBJ2-1; 8 bases match TRBD2. V lost 1 base, J lost 13 bases, and 12 bases stayed unmatched. Germline V gene lookup returns CDR1 SGHAT and CDR2 FQNNGV. The CDR3 is 15 residues long. Here the CDR3 reads CASSLVTGGPGDQFF. DNA for the CDR3: TGTGCCAGCAGCTTAGTAACGGGAGGGCCGGGCGATCAGTTCTTC.

V and J are TRBV18 and TRBJ1-2; TRBD1 is a possible D gene (6 bases). The germline V and J ends were trimmed by 1 base and 6 bases, with 6 bases remaining between them. The V gene's germline CDR1 is KGHSH and CDR2 LQKENI. The CDR3 loop spans 12 amino acids. In nucleotides, the CDR3 is TGTGCCAGCTCACCACAGGGGGATGGCTACACCTTC. Protein product: CASSPQGDGYTF.

This clonotype has just a few counts. The rearrangement joins TRBV21-1 to TRBJ1-6. TRBV21-1 is reported as a pseudogene. This CDR3 has 15 amino acids. The CDR3 protein is CASTRESSYNSPLHF. The DNA of the CDR3 is TGTGCCAGCACCCGAGAGAGCTCCTATAATTCACCCCTCCACTTT.

This clonotype was picked up a small number of times. This may come from a read error, since a much larger clone is one base off. The CDR3, as DNA: TGTGCCAGCAGCCAAGCGCAACTAGCGGGGCCTTCCTACGAGCAGTACTTC. This sequence encodes CASSQAQLAGPSYEQYF. The V and J genes are TRBV4-2 and TRBJ2-7; 10 bases agree with TRBD2. The CDR3 runs 17 residues. The trim removed 1 base at V and 1 base at J, leaving 7 bases unmatched. Germline CDR1 is LGHNA and CDR2 is YNFKEQ.

This clonotype appeared a few times. Being one base from a much bigger clone, this may be a read error. This chain connects TRBV12-3 or TRBV12-4 to TRBJ2-6; perhaps D is TRBD1 or TRBD2 (5 bases each). Trimming pared 5 bases from V and 0 bases from J, leaving 17 bases between. The CDR3 sequence is 18 residues long. The CDR3 is CASSPRTSDYSGANVLTF. CDR3 nucleotide sequence: TGTGCCAGCAGTCCGCGGACAAGTGACTACTCTGGGGCCAACGTCCTGACTTTC.

Regarding this clonotype: One end of the junction varies from germline; a read error may be responsible. The V call is TRBV6-5, the J call TRBJ1-1, with D possibly TRBD1 on 6 matching bases. Germline loops: CDR1 MNHEY, CDR2 SVGAGI. CDR3 length equals 16 residues. The CDR3 sequence: CASSYTGGSRGTETFF. The CDR3 DNA sequence: TGTGCCAGCAGTTACACTGGTGGCTCCAGGGGCACTGAAACTTTCTTT.